Detailed here is one T cell receptor beta chain. As yet, its antigen is unknown. Profiling relied on immunoSEQ multiplex PCR, and the TCRdb table lists in-frame clones only, not all of them. The sample shows fewer than 120,000 clones, roughly 92% of them seen only once. The study pooled second doses at about 4 or about 12 weeks. The data are from a study of T cell responses to AZD1222 COVID-19 vaccine. General study points: Repertoire collection took place solely once the T cell response had peaked. Only 5 to 7 AZD1222 recipients were seropositive at baseline. White British people made up most donors, females outnumbered males, and clonal diversity was possibly underestimated.

V dropped 1 base and J dropped 7 bases, with 15 bases sitting between them. The V gene's germline CDR1 is SGHTA and CDR2 FQGTGA. The CDR3 spans 15 residues. The chain links TRBV7-3 to TRBJ2-3; D may be TRBD2 (5 bases). The TCR comes from an adult who received the AZD1222 COVID-19 vaccine. The sequenced sample was peripheral blood, obtained 28 days after the second AZD1222 dose. CDR3 DNA sequence: TGTGCCAGCAGCTTAATGGGCGGGCCGGGGAATACGCAGTATTTT. This gives the protein CASSLMGGPGNTQYF.